The TCR beta chain under discussion was sequenced for a study of CD8 T cells in Susac syndrome. RNA amounts of about 0.5 to 1 ug underwent reverse transcription with random hexamers. Amplification of TCR beta CDR3 used immunoSEQ multiplex PCR across 54 Vbeta and 13 Jbeta. TCRdb re-analysed the immunoSEQ multiplex PCR reads in MiXCR, keeping a single row per CDR3 protein. The sample comprises some 130,000 distinct CDR3 sequences, roughly 80% of which are singletons, and about 0.51% rests with the top ten. Each multiple sclerosis control was a treatment-naive patient with relapsing-remitting disease that was either stable or active. Germline V lookup: CDR1 MDHEN, CDR2 SYDVKM. Trimming took 9 bases from V and 1 from J; bases not matched to a gene: 9. The CDR3 totals 14 residues.

The chain links TRBV28 to TRBJ2-7, with 7 bases that match TRBD1. This TCR derives from a human donor with multiple sclerosis. The sample consisted of CD8+ T cells from PBMCs. CDR3 nucleotides: TGTGCCAGTCAACCTCCGGACAGGTCCTACGAGCAGTACTTC. It codes for CASQPPDRSYEQYF. Supplemented by reference TRBV28 and TRBJ2-7, the full variable domain reads DVKVTQSSRYLVKRTGEKVFLECVQDMDHENMFWYRQDPGLGLRLIYFSYDVKMKEKGDIPEGYSVSREKKERFSLILESASTNQTSMYLCASQPPDRSYEQYFGPGTRLTVT.